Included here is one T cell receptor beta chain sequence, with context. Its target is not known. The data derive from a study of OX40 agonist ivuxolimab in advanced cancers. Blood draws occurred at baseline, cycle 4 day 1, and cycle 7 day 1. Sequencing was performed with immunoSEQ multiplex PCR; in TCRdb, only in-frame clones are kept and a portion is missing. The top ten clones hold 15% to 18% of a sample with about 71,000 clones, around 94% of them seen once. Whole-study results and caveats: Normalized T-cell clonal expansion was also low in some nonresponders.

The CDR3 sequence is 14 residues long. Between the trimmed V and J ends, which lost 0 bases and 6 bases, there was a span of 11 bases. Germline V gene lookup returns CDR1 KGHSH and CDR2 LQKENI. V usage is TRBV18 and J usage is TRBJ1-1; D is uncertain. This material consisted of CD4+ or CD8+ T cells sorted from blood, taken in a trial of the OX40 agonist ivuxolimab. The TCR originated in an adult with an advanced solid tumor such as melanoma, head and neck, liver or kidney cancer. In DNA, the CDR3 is TGTGCCAGCTCACCACCAGTAGGGAGGGCTGAAGCTTTCTTT. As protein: CASSPPVGRAEAFF.